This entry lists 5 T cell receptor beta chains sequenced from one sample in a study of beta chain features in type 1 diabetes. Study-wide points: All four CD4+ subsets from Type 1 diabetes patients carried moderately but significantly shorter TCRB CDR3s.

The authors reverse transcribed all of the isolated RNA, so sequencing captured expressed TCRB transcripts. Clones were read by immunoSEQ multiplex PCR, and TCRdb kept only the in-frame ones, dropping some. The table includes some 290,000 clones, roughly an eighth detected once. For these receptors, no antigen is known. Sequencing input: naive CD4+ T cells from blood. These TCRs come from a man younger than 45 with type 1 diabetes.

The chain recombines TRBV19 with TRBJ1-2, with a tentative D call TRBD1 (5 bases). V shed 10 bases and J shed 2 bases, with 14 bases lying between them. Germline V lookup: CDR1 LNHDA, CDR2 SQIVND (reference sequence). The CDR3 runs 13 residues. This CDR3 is CATGLTGNYGYTF. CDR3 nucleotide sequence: TGTGCCACTGGCTTAACAGGAAACTATGGCTACACCTTC.

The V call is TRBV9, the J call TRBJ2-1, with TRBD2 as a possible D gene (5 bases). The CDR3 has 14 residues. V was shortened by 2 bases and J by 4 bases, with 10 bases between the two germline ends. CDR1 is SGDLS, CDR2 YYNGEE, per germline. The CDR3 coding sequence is TGTGCCAGCAGCGTGGGTACGGGATACAATGAGCAGTTCTTC. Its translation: CASSVGTGYNEQFF.

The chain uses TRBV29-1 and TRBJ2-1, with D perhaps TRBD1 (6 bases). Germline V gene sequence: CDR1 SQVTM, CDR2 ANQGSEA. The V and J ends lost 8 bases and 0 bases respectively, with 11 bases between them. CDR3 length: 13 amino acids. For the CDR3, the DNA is TGCAGCCAGGGGACAAGCTCCTACAATGAGCAGTTCTTC. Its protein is CSQGTSSYNEQFF.

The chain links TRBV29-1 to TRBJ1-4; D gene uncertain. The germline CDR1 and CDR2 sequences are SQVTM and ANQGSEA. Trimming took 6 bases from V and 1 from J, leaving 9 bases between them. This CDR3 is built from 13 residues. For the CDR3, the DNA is TGCAGCGTGCAGCGTCAAACTAATGAAAAACTGTTTTTT. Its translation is CSVQRQTNEKLFF. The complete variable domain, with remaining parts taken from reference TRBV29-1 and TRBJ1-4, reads SAVISQKPSRDICQRGTSLTIQCQVDSQVTMMFWYRQQPGQSLTLIATANQGSEATYESGFVIDKFPISRPNLTFSTLTVSNMSPEDSSIYLCSVQRQTNEKLFFGSGTQLSVL.

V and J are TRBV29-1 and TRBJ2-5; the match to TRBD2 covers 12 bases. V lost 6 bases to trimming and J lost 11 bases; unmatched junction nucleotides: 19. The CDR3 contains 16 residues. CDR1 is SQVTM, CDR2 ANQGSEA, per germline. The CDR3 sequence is CSVLARGASGRAKQYF. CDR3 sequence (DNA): TGCAGCGTCCTCGCGCGGGGAGCTAGCGGGAGGGCAAAGCAGTACTTC.